This note documents a single TCR beta chain sequence. Its antigen is still unknown. There are no base qualities to consult, and no much larger clone falls within one base. V is shortened by 6 bases, J by 0 bases, and the region joining them spans 15 bases. The germline V gene specifies MNHNS as CDR1 and SASEGT as CDR2. Taken from cysteine to phenylalanine, the CDR3 has 15 residues. The only DNA kept is the CDR3, 45 bases in frame from the first base. This sample was included in a study of shared clonotypes between healthy human individuals (dated by TCRdb to 2018 to 2021). With respect to the entire study: The cohort comprised a couple of women and a few men aged 18 to 49 years. For each donor, three plates each were used for CD4 naive and CD4 memory, two plates were used for CD8 naive, and one plate was used for CD8 memory. The study deeply sequenced blood TCR repertoires of about 5 healthy adults to estimate repertoire size and the extent of clonotype sharing between individuals. Libraries were prepared and TCR repertoires were sequenced by different laboratories using diverse techniques, in order to increase sequencing depth and limit assay-specific biases. Leukapheresis yielded between about 0.9 and 9.5 billion PBMCs per donor.

The donors were healthy, HIV-negative adults who had no recently reported acute infections or vaccinations. All donors were Caucasian adults living in Nashville, Tennessee, USA. CD4+ T cells were enriched by magnetic negative selection; naive cells were then positively selected on CD45RA, and the negative fraction formed the memory subset. After blood collection by leukapheresis, PBMCs were isolated using Ficoll-Histopaque density gradient centrifugation and then cryopreserved in the vapor phase of liquid nitrogen. Purity and quantity of every magnetically sorted T cell population were checked by analytical flow cytometry. Each sorted fraction had its genomic DNA isolated and then quantified by UV absorbance on a Nanodrop 2000c. TCR CDR3 regions were amplified from genomic DNA by multiplex PCR using the deep immunoSEQ assay. Extracted genomic DNA from each cell subset was distributed evenly across all wells of several immunoSEQ 96-well plates, and each plate was treated as a replicate. For sorted subsets, roughly 200 ng of genomic DNA, equivalent to 30,000 or so T cell genomes, went into each replicate PCR. Purified libraries were measured with a Qubit 3.0 fluorometer, size-checked on a Bioanalyzer 2100, and measured again with the KAPA Library Quantification kit. A separate single-read 150-cycle Illumina NextSeq 550 flow cell was used to sequence each immunoSEQ 96-well plate. Under the source paper's analysis protocol: The immunoSEQ output contained only junctional sequences without quality scores, so filtering could not match that applied to full-length reads. To assign V/J genes and CDR3, sequences were annotated against IMGT germline references using PyIR, a Python wrapper for IgBLAST v1.9. Any read was removed if the V/J assignment was weak (E-value above 1e-6), the CDR3 was missing, or the read contained stop codons, out-of-frame junctions, or ambiguous translated residues. V3J clonotypes were defined by identical inferred V gene, J gene, and CDR3 amino acid sequence. The percentage overlap between two repertoires was calculated by dividing the number of shared unique clonotypes by the size of the smaller repertoire. Richness of each repertoire was evaluated using RTK rarefaction, the Chao1 estimator, and Recon v2.1 estimates of unobserved clonotypes. Generation probabilities were computed with OLGA for all TCRbeta clonotypes obtained by the gDNA method from several donors. This immuneACCESS table, as held by TCRdb, lists in-frame sequences with V and J called but not all clones. Of the missing ones, under half trace to an unresolved V gene in checked studies; the others have no known cause. V and J calls and clone size are those listed in that table; D and trimming were worked out from the DNA. In all, the sample holds more than 2,000,000 clones, and over 85% of those were seen once. The ten largest clones take up under 0.45% of the sample.

Points the paper makes about the study in general: Pairwise subsampling led to the expectation that sequencing depth would affect the degree of clonotype sharing among donors. About 5% of naive CD4, roughly 3.6% of naive CD8, roughly 2.4% of memory CD4, and around 0.4% of memory CD8 clonotypes were shared across a handful of donors. Compared with non-shared clonotypes, clonotypes shared by all four sorted-subset donors had higher generation probabilities. Because the study included a small number of donors, the genetic and exposure-history diversity represented was limited. Estimated clonotype richness was generally larger for naive than for memory subsets. Sampling was limited to blood, and TCR repertoires in tissue likely differ from TCR repertoires in blood. Incomplete sequencing was indicated by rarefaction of sorted-subset datasets, despite the large sequencing depth.

The receptor was derived from a man between 18 and 29 years old in good health. Some clones in this sample may be carry-over from other donors' samples. Material: naive CD4+ T cells from PBMCs. The meaning of the sample's cell subset or site label: CD45RA+ positively selected. The rearrangement combines TRBV6-1 with TRBJ2-7; D gene: possibly TRBD2, on 5 matching bases. The CDR3 sequence is CASRLSGSSSYEQYF. The DNA is TGTGCCAGCAGGCTTTCGGGGTCCAGCTCCTACGAGCAGTACTTC.